This T cell receptor (beta chain) stems from a study of CD8+CD57+ T cells in acquired aplastic anemia. The TCR beta profiling, which covered VDJ combination and CDR3 sequence, was carried out using genomic DNA as the template. From the reads, TCRdb called clonotypes with MiXCR, one entry per CDR3 protein. The table lists 180,000 or so distinct CDR3 sequences, under 50% of them singletons. On this clonotype itself: The junction departs from germline at one end; a sequencing error may be responsible.

Flow cytometry had shown expanded CD8+CD57+ cells in the patients chosen for sequencing. Blood sampling was performed on the patients, and none of them had received therapy by then. This receptor was taken from a human donor with aplastic anemia. Sequencing was performed on sorted CD4+, CD8+, or CD8+CD57+ T cells (not recorded which) from PBMCs.

CDR3 nucleotide sequence: TGTGTCATCAGTGGGGGACTAGCGGGGGGGGCGGAGACCCAGTACTTC. This codes for CVISGGLAGGAETQYF. The rearrangement uses TRBV10-3 and TRBJ2-5; TRBD2 matches 16 bases. The CDR3 sequence is 16 residues long. The V gene's germline CDR1 is ENHRY and CDR2 SYGVKD.